These 20 T cell receptor beta chains were sequenced from one sample in a study of cytomegalovirus exposure and HLA in healthy donors (dated by TCRdb to 2016 to 2017). The method was the immunoSEQ multiplex PCR assay. For the multiplex PCR, a mixture combining 60 forward primers for TCR Vbeta segments and 13 reverse primers for TCR Jbeta segments was used. The source is immuneACCESS, and TCRdb retained only in-frame sequences with V and J called. Part of the clones is not carried over; for the studies checked, unresolved V genes explain less than half of this, and the remainder is unexplained. The table for this sample lists roughly 180,000 clones; 75% to 85% of them were counted only once. Around 3.4% of the sample is held by the ten biggest clonotypes. Sequencing was done on a sample of PBMCs. The receptors were sampled from a woman aged 55-69 years in good health and CMV-seropositive.

The DNA of the CDR3 is TGTGCCACCCAGGAGGGTAGGGAGACCCAGTACTTC. As protein: CATQEGRETQYF. The chain employs TRBV10-3 and TRBJ2-5, with D perhaps matching TRBD2 (6 bases). The CDR3 contains 12 residues. Germline loops: CDR1 ENHRY, CDR2 SYGVKD. With 10 bases removed from V and 5 bases from J, the gap between germline ends came to 14 bases.

This chain uses TRBV27 with TRBJ1-5; the match to TRBD1 covers 8 bases. Germline-derived CDR1 and CDR2 are MNHEY and SMNVEV (reference sequence). The CDR3 covers 14 residues. V was pared by 6 bases and J by 9 bases, with 10 bases of the junction left unmatched. DNA of the CDR3: TGTGCCAGCAGATCTGACAGGGGTCAATGGCCCCAGCATTTT. This translates into CASRSDRGQWPQHF.

This clone was seen only a few times. An end of the junction differs from the germline gene, which may be a read error. The genes are TRBV19 and TRBJ2-4; no definite D call. This CDR3 is 11 amino acids long. The V gene's germline CDR1 is LNHDA and CDR2 SQIVND (reference sequence). The DNA for the CDR3 is TGTGCCAGTAGTACAAAGAACAGTCAGTACTTC. Its protein product is CASSTKNSQYF. Combining the CDR3 with reference TRBV19 and TRBJ2-4 gives the whole variable domain DGGITQSPKYLFRKEGQNVTLSCEQNLNHDAMYWYRQDPGQGLRLIYYSQIVNDFQKGDIAEGYSVSREKKESFPLTVTSAQKNPTAFYLCASSTKNSQYFGAGTRLSVL.

This chain connects TRBV30 to TRBJ1-3, with TRBD1 matching over 11 bases. The CDR3 is made up of 18 amino acids. V dropped 1 base and J dropped 0; count of bases not matched to a gene: 8. CDR1 GTSNPN and CDR2 SVGIG come from the germline V gene (reference sequence). In DNA form, the CDR3 reads TGTGCCTGGAGTGACACAGGGACAGGGGGTCCCTCTGGAAACACCATATATTTT. Protein sequence: CAWSDTGTGGPSGNTIYF.

The rearrangement uses TRBV7-8 and TRBJ1-1, with D possibly TRBD1 on 6 matching bases. With 5 bases removed from V and 6 bases from J, the gap between germline ends came to 10 bases. Germline CDR1 SGHVS, CDR2 FQNEAQ. The CDR3 consists of 12 residues. The CDR3 sequence is CASSAGAPEAFF. DNA for the CDR3: TGTGCCAGCAGCGCAGGGGCCCCTGAAGCTTTCTTT.

The gene calls are TRBV5-1 and TRBJ2-7; 7 bases align to TRBD1. The CDR3 has 14 residues. The germline gives CDR1 SGHRS, CDR2 YFSETQ. J lost 2 bases, V lost 1 base, and 3 bases had no gene match. In DNA form, the CDR3 reads TGCGCCAGCAGCTTGACCGGGACAGCCTACGAGCAGTACTTC. Residues: CASSLTGTAYEQYF.

V and J are TRBV7-2 and TRBJ1-2; 10 bases map to TRBD1. CDR1 SGHTA and CDR2 FQGNSA come from the germline V gene. This CDR3 has 13 amino acids. Trimming at V came to 1 base and at J to 10 bases, leaving 3 bases not matched to a gene. The CDR3 spells CASSLGDRGDYTF. In nucleotides, the CDR3 is TGTGCCAGCAGCTTAGGGGACAGGGGTGACTACACCTTC.

A remark on this clone: The junction differs from germline at one of its ends, possibly a read error. This chain connects TRBV5-4 to TRBJ1-2, with D perhaps TRBD1 (5 bases). Germline assignment: CDR1 SGHNT and CDR2 YYREEE (reference sequence). The CDR3 is 15 amino acids. The CDR3, as DNA: TGTGCCAGCAGCTACGGGGGTTTTCAGGACTATGGCCACACCTTC. Its protein product is CASSYGGFQDYGHTF.

This chain joins TRBV7-3 and TRBJ2-3, with 8 positions matching TRBD2. J was trimmed by 3 bases and V by 2 bases; bases with no gene match: 10. This CDR3 is built from 17 residues. CDR1 is SGHTA, CDR2 FQGTGA, per germline. The DNA for the CDR3 is TGTGCCAGCAGCTTAGACGGGGGGGCCTTTTTGACAGATACGCAGTATTTT. Amino acids: CASSLDGGAFLTDTQYF.

The chain has TRBV5-6 and TRBJ2-6; a weak D match, TRBD1 (5 bases). With 1 base removed from V and 2 bases from J, the gap between germline ends came to 10 bases. The CDR3 has 16 amino acids. CDR1 is SGHDT, CDR2 YYEEEE, per germline. The CDR3 spells CASSLLVRAGANVLTF. The CDR3 DNA is TGTGCCAGCAGCTTGCTAGTCAGGGCTGGGGCCAACGTCCTGACTTTC.

This chain connects TRBV5-1 to TRBJ1-5, with a weak D call TRBD1 (6 bases). The CDR3 has 14 residues. V was shortened by 4 bases and J by 6 bases, with 14 bases between the two germline ends. Germline CDR1 SGHRS, CDR2 YFSETQ. CDR3 amino acids: CASSPGERGQPQHF. CDR3 coding DNA: TGCGCCAGCAGCCCAGGGGAAAGAGGTCAGCCCCAGCATTTT.

This clone appeared a few times. The gene calls are TRBV7-9 and TRBJ1-1, with D perhaps TRBD1 (5 bases). The CDR3 spans 13 residues. The V gene lost 3 bases and the J gene lost 5 bases, with 10 bases spanning the gap. Germline V gives CDR1 SEHNR, CDR2 FQNEAQ (reference sequence). The CDR3 DNA sequence: TGTGCCAGCAGCTTCGACAGTGGGACTGAAGCTTTCTTT. This sequence encodes CASSFDSGTEAFF.

This sequence joins TRBV19 and TRBJ1-1, with 8 nucleotides matching TRBD1. The CDR3 runs to 15 residues. CDR1 and CDR2 from the germline V gene are LNHDA and SQIVND (reference sequence). V lost 1 base and J lost 4; bases outside the gene matches: 5. For the CDR3, the DNA is TGTGCCAGTAGTATAGTTTGGACAGGGTTCACTGAAGCTTTCTTT. Its protein is CASSIVWTGFTEAFF.

The DNA of the CDR3 is TGTGCCAGCAGCTTGGCCGGACTAGCGGGAAAGAACTACGAGCAGTACTTC. Its translation is CASSLAGLAGKNYEQYF. This chain uses TRBV5-4 with TRBJ2-7; 12 bases map to TRBD2. Looked up from germline, CDR1 is SGHNT and CDR2 is YYREEE (reference sequence). The CDR3 extends over 17 amino acids. Unmatched junction bases numbered 7, after V lost 0 bases and J lost 3 bases.

CDR3 DNA: TGTGCCAGCAGCGTAGGGACCTCGGGAGGGGAGACCCAGTACTTC. This gives the protein CASSVGTSGGETQYF. This chain uses TRBV9 with TRBJ2-5, with TRBD2 matching 8 bases. V lost 0 bases and J lost 5; bases outside the gene matches: 6. This CDR3 is built from 15 residues. The germline CDR1 and CDR2 sequences are SGDLS and YYNGEE.

The chain employs TRBV20-1 and TRBJ2-5, with TRBD1 as a possible D gene (5 bases). The CDR3 runs 11 residues. The germline gives CDR1 DFQATT, CDR2 SNEGSKA (reference sequence). The ends were cut back, 2 bases at V and 5 bases at J, with 6 bases in the middle. The CDR3 DNA reads as TGCAGTGCTAGAAACAGGGAGACCCAGTACTTC. Translating it yields CSARNRETQYF.

The V call is TRBV28, the J call TRBJ1-2; 8 nucleotides align to TRBD1. The V and J ends lost 4 bases and 5 bases, in that order; junction bases with no gene match: 6. The CDR3 runs 14 residues. Germline V gives CDR1 MDHEN, CDR2 SYDVKM. This CDR3 is CASSSGQGIYGYTF. CDR3 DNA: TGTGCCAGCAGTTCCGGACAGGGTATATATGGCTACACCTTC.

The rearrangement links TRBV10-3 to TRBJ2-1, with 9 bases identical to TRBD2. Trimming cost V 2 bases and J 13 bases; bases outside gene matches: 3. Per the germline V gene, CDR1 is ENHRY and CDR2 is SYGVKD. This CDR3 is built from 12 residues. CDR3 amino acids: CAISERAGGQFF. The CDR3 DNA reads TGTGCCATCAGTGAGAGAGCGGGAGGTCAGTTCTTC.

The V gene is TRBV19, the J gene TRBJ2-2; perhaps TRBD1 as D (6 bases). The CDR3 totals 15 residues. CDR1 is LNHDA and CDR2 is SQIVND in the germline V gene (reference sequence). Trimming shortened V by 6 bases and J by 1 base, and 12 bases separated the two germline ends. The CDR3 sequence is CASRLRTVNTGELFF. The DNA of the CDR3 is TGTGCCAGTAGGCTTCGGACAGTGAACACCGGGGAGCTGTTTTTT.

CDR3: CASSLHGLSSYEQYF. CDR3 nucleotide sequence: TGTGCCAGCAGCCTTCACGGGTTAAGCTCCTACGAGCAGTACTTC. This rearrangement joins TRBV5-6 to TRBJ2-7, with D unclear. Germline loops: CDR1 SGHDT, CDR2 YYEEEE. The ends were cut back, 4 bases at V and 0 bases at J, with 14 bases in the middle. The CDR3 runs to 15 residues.